The 2 T cell receptor beta chains below come from one sample, sequenced in a study of CD8+CD57+ T cells in acquired aplastic anemia. The study profiled TCR beta VDJ and CDR3 using genomic DNA as template. TCRdb called the reads again in MiXCR, with one record for every CDR3 protein. The repertoire holds 150,000 to 170,000 distinct CDR3 sequences, with just over 50% as singletons. Before being chosen for sequencing, patients had shown CD8+CD57+ cell expansion by flow cytometry. The sample taken for sequencing was sorted CD4+, CD8+, or CD8+CD57+ T cells (not recorded which) from PBMCs. The receptors derive from a human donor with aplastic anemia.

This clonotype was seen many times. J is TRBJ2-1 and V is TRBV5-1; 7 bases fit TRBD2. V lost 2 bases to trimming and J lost 10 bases; unmatched junction nucleotides: 3. The CDR3 has 12 residues. The germline V gene has CDR1 SGHRS and CDR2 YFSETQ. The CDR3 is CASSLSGIEQFF. Written as DNA, the CDR3 is TGCGCCAGCAGCTTAAGCGGGATCGAGCAGTTCTTC. Complete variable domain (other parts from reference TRBV5-1 and TRBJ2-1): KAGVTQTPRYLIKTRGQQVTLSCSPISGHRSVSWYQQTPGQGLQFLFEYFSETQRNKGNFPGRFSGRQFSNSRSEMNVSTLELGDSALYLCASSLSGIEQFFGPGTRLTVL.

The J gene is TRBJ2-3, the V gene TRBV24-1; unclear D gene. Germline CDR1 and CDR2: KGHDR and SFDVKD. Trimming removed 3 bases at V and 8 bases at J, with 8 bases between. The CDR3 covers 12 residues. In DNA, the CDR3 is TGTGCCACCAGTGATCTATCGGGTACGCAGTATTTT. Encoded protein: CATSDLSGTQYF.